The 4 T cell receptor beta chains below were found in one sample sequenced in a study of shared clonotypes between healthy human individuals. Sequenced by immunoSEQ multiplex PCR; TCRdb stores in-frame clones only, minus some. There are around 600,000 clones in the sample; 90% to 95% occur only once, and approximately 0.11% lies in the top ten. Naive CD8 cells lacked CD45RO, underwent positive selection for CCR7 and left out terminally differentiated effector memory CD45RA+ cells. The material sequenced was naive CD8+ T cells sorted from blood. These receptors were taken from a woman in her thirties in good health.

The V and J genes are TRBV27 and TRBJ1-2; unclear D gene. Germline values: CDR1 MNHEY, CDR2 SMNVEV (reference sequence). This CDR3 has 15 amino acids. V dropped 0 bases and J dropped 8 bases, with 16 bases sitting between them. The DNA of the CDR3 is TGTGCCAGCAGTTTATCATCCCACCCGGGCATCGGCTACACCTTC. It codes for CASSLSSHPGIGYTF.

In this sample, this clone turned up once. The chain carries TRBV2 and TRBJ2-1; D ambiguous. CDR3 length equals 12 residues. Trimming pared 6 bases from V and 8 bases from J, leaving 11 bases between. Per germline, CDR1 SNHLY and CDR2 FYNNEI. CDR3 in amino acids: CASRGVGHEQFF. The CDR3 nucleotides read TGTGCCAGCAGGGGCGTTGGGCATGAGCAGTTCTTC.

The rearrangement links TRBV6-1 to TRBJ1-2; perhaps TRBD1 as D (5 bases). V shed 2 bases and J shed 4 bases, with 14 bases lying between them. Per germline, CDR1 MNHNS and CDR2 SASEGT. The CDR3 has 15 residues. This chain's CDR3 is CASSETGGMGYGYTF. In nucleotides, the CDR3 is TGTGCCAGCAGTGAAACCGGGGGGATGGGCTATGGCTACACCTTC.

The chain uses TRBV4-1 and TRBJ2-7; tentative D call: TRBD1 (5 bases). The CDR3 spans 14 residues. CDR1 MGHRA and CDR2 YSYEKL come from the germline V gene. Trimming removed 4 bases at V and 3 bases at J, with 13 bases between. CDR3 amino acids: CASSRMKGDYEQYF. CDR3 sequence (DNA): TGCGCCAGCAGCCGAATGAAAGGGGACTACGAGCAGTACTTC.